These 26 T cell receptor beta chains were sequenced from one sample in a study of blood T cells in healthy people across ages. Then a second PCR, running roughly 7 to 11 cycles, was carried out with a sample-barcoded 5' primer and a J-beta primer mix. MiXCR, run by TCRdb on the 5' RACE reads, gives a single entry per CDR3 protein. The data show 700,000 or so distinct CDR3 sequences, over 40% seen once. Sequencing was done on a sample of blood. Source of these receptors: a man older than 75 in good health.

Many counts were recorded for this clonotype. The chain is built from TRBV5-6 and TRBJ2-5, with 8 positions matching TRBD2. There are 16 residues in the CDR3. Germline CDR1 reads SGHDT; CDR2 reads YYEEEE. Losses at the gene ends were 4 bases for V and 4 bases for J; bases not matched to a gene: 12. CDR3 bases: TGTGCCAGCAGCGAGCCGGGACTAGGAATTTCAGAGACCCAGTACTTC. This gives the protein CASSEPGLGISETQYF.

This clonotype was seen at least ten times. V gene TRBV6-6 combines with J gene TRBJ2-1; 7 positions agree with TRBD2. The CDR3 runs 16 residues. Trimming took 5 bases from V and 2 from J; bases not matched to a gene: 9. Per germline, CDR1 MNHNY and CDR2 SVGAGI (reference sequence). CDR3 sequence reads: CASSARAAGTYNEQFF. In DNA form, the CDR3 reads TGTGCCAGCAGTGCGCGGGCAGCGGGGACCTACAATGAGCAGTTCTTC.

This clonotype was counted at least ten times. The V gene is TRBV10-3, the J gene TRBJ1-5; perhaps TRBD1 as D (6 bases). The germline V gene has CDR1 ENHRY and CDR2 SYGVKD. The CDR3 is 14 amino acids. The V and J ends lost 1 base and 4 bases respectively, with 8 bases between them. CDR3 DNA: TGTGCCATCAGTGAGTTGGGACAAAATCAGCCCCAGCATTTT. As protein: CAISELGQNQPQHF.

This clonotype was seen only a few times. The CDR3 nucleotides read TGCGCCAGCAGGTGGACCCCCGGAGGCCAAGAGACCCAGTACTTC. Its protein is CASRWTPGGQETQYF. The chain recombines TRBV5-1 with TRBJ2-5; D might be TRBD2 (5 bases). Per germline, CDR1 SGHRS and CDR2 YFSETQ. V lost 5 bases and J lost 1, with 15 bases in between. This CDR3 spans 15 amino acids.

The sample holds a few counts of this clonotype. The chain's CDR3 is CASSYSTPTRNYTF. Here the CDR3 DNA reads TGTGCCAGCAGTTACTCGACTCCCACGAGGAACTACACCTTC. This chain joins TRBV6-2 or TRBV6-3 and TRBJ1-2; D gene unclear. V gave up 0 bases and J gave up 10 bases, with 15 bases separating them. CDR1 MNHEY and CDR2 SVGEGT come from the germline V gene. The CDR3 runs 14 residues.

The CDR3 DNA sequence: TGTGCCAGCAGTTACTCGAGGGCGACTGGGGCCAACGTCCTGACTTTC. This translates into CASSYSRATGANVLTF. V and J are TRBV6-5 and TRBJ2-6; possibly TRBD2 for D (5 bases). CDR1 and CDR2 (germline): MNHEY, SVGAGI. Trimming stripped 0 bases from V and 2 bases from J, with 8 bases between. The CDR3 loop spans 16 amino acids.

This clonotype appeared many times. The J gene is TRBJ2-3, the V gene TRBV7-3; D is perhaps TRBD2 (5 bases). CDR3 length: 18 residues. CDR1 is SGHTA and CDR2 is FQGTGA in the germline V gene. V was pared by 4 bases and J by 0 bases, with 20 bases between. The CDR3 nucleotides are TGTGCCAGCAGCTCACGCCGCCCTGGGGAGAGTAGCACAGATACGCAGTATTTT. Translation: CASSSRRPGESSTDTQYF.

J is TRBJ1-2 and V is TRBV5-1; TRBD1 might be the D (6 bases). The CDR3 length is 14 residues. Germline CDR1 SGHRS, CDR2 YFSETQ. Trimming removed 6 bases at V and 0 bases at J, with 12 bases between. The CDR3 DNA is TGCGCCAGCACTAGACAGGATGCTAACTATGGCTACACCTTC. This translates into CASTRQDANYGYTF. The entire variable domain, with the rest obtained from reference TRBV5-1 and TRBJ1-2, is as follows: KAGVTQTPRYLIKTRGQQVTLSCSPISGHRSVSWYQQTPGQGLQFLFEYFSETQRNKGNFPGRFSGRQFSNSRSEMNVSTLELGDSALYLCASTRQDANYGYTFGSGTRLTVV.

V is TRBV7-2 and J is TRBJ1-1; D uncertain. With 3 bases removed from V and 0 bases from J, the gap between germline ends came to 14 bases. CDR3 size: 16 residues. Germline V CDR1 and CDR2: SGHTA, FQGNSA. As DNA, the CDR3 is TGTGCCAGCAGCTTGGGGTTAGGGAGAATGAACACTGAAGCTTTCTTT. This codes for CASSLGLGRMNTEAFF.

V is TRBV5-1 and J is TRBJ1-6, with 7 bases identical to TRBD1. This CDR3 region has 16 residues. Trimming at V came to 2 bases and at J to 7 bases, leaving 9 bases not matched to a gene. Germline CDR1 reads SGHRS; CDR2 reads YFSETQ. The CDR3 sequence is CASSLSGGSRNSPLHF. In DNA form, the CDR3 reads TGCGCCAGCAGCTTATCAGGGGGTAGTAGAAATTCACCCCTCCACTTT. The whole variable domain, remainder taken from reference TRBV5-1 and TRBJ1-6, is KAGVTQTPRYLIKTRGQQVTLSCSPISGHRSVSWYQQTPGQGLQFLFEYFSETQRNKGNFPGRFSGRQFSNSRSEMNVSTLELGDSALYLCASSLSGGSRNSPLHFGNGTRLTVT.

The rearrangement links TRBV6-6 to TRBJ2-4; 8 bases map to TRBD1. The assigned J gene may be wrong: the sequence end matches TRBJ2-7 better. The CDR3 is 13 amino acids. The germline V gene encodes CDR1 MNHNY and CDR2 SVGAGI (reference sequence). The CDR3 DNA reads as TGTGCCAGCAGATCGGACAGGGCTTACGAGCAGTACTTC. It is translated as CASRSDRAYEQYF.

This clonotype was seen a few times. This chain connects TRBV14 to TRBJ1-2; D may be TRBD1 (6 bases). This CDR3 contains 15 residues. The germline CDR1 and CDR2 sequences are SGHDN and FVKESK. V was clipped by 0 bases and J by 5 bases, with 13 bases between them. The CDR3 sequence: CASSQDLDSIYGYTF. In nucleotides, the CDR3 is TGTGCCAGCAGCCAAGACTTGGACAGTATTTATGGCTACACCTTC. The full variable domain, in which reference TRBV14 and TRBJ1-2 provide the parts outside the CDR3, is EAGVTQFPSHSVIEKGQTVTLRCDPISGHDNLYWYRRVMGKEIKFLLHFVKESKQDESGMPNNRFLAERTGGTYSTLKVQPAELEDSGVYFCASSQDLDSIYGYTFGSGTRLTVV.

The chain employs TRBV12-3 or TRBV12-4 and TRBJ2-1, with 7 bases fitting TRBD1. V trimming: 7 bases; J trimming: 2 bases; junction bases outside the gene matches: 8. The CDR3 covers 15 residues. The CDR3 spells CASIKAGTAYNEQFF. The CDR3 DNA sequence: TGTGCCAGCATTAAAGCCGGGACAGCCTACAATGAGCAGTTCTTC.

This clonotype has just a few counts. The chain links TRBV29-1 to TRBJ2-5; TRBD2 matches 7 bases. The CDR3 contains 12 residues. The germline CDR1 and CDR2 sequences are SQVTM and ANQGSEA. V shed 7 bases, J shed 1 base, and the junction held 3 bases outside the gene matches. CDR3 in DNA: TGCAGCGCTGGGACTACCCAAGAGACCCAGTACTTC. Protein product: CSAGTTQETQYF.

This clonotype was seen only a few times. The chain links TRBV7-2 to TRBJ2-7, with 10 bases aligning to TRBD2. Trimming cost V 7 bases and J 7 bases; bases outside gene matches: 13. In germline, CDR1 is SGHTA, CDR2 FQGNSA. This CDR3 comprises 15 residues. The CDR3 sequence: CASTINSGRFNEQYF. The CDR3 bases are TGTGCCAGCACCATCAATAGCGGGAGGTTCAATGAGCAGTACTTC.

This clonotype showed up just a few times. The V and J genes are TRBV20-1 and TRBJ2-5; 11 bases are shared with TRBD1. In germline, CDR1 is DFQATT, CDR2 SNEGSKA (reference sequence). The CDR3 contains 15 residues. Trimming at V came to 5 bases and at J to 4 bases, leaving 9 bases not matched to a gene. CDR3 DNA sequence: TGCAGTGCTCCACCGGGACAGGGGGTTGGAGAGACCCAGTACTTC. As protein: CSAPPGQGVGETQYF.

The rearrangement links TRBV6-2 or TRBV6-3 to TRBJ2-7, with TRBD1 as a possible D gene (6 bases). Looked up from germline, CDR1 is MNHEY and CDR2 is SVGEGT. V lost 2 bases and J lost 2, with 13 bases in between. The CDR3 totals 15 residues. The CDR3 nucleotides read TGTGCCAGCAGTTACCACAGACAGGCCACCTACGAGCAGTACTTC. Translating it yields CASSYHRQATYEQYF.

In its sample, this clonotype was seen a few times. The V call is TRBV15, the J call TRBJ2-7, with TRBD2 identical over 13 bases. The CDR3 extends over 16 amino acids. V lost 2 bases, J lost 5 bases, and 6 bases stayed unmatched. CDR1 and CDR2 (germline): LNHNV, YYDKDF (reference sequence). The CDR3 DNA follows: TGTGCCACCAGCAGATTACTAGCGGGAGGGGTCCACGAGCAGTACTTC. It yields the protein CATSRLLAGGVHEQYF.

This chain links TRBV5-1 with TRBJ2-5; 8 nucleotides line up with TRBD1. Looked up from germline, CDR1 is SGHRS and CDR2 is YFSETQ. J gave up 5 bases and V 1 base, and 7 bases lay outside the gene matches. CDR3 length equals 15 residues. The CDR3 loop is CASSLRQGSRETQYF. The CDR3 DNA is TGCGCCAGCAGCTTGAGACAGGGGTCGAGGGAGACCCAGTACTTC.

This clonotype was picked up a small number of times. A much more abundant neighbour one base away suggests this may be a read error. The CDR3 DNA follows: TGTGCCAGCAGCTGTGGTGTGGCAGCCTACAATGAGCAGTTCTTC. Protein: CASSCGVAAYNEQFF. The rearrangement joins TRBV11-2 to TRBJ2-1; no definite D call. The CDR3 consists of 15 residues. V shed 4 bases and J shed 2 bases, with 12 bases lying between them. Germline CDR1 is SGHAT and CDR2 is FQNNGV.

The chain is built from TRBV7-2 and TRBJ2-7; the D gene is possibly TRBD2 (6 bases). Germline V gene data show CDR1 as SGHTA and CDR2 as FQGNSA. V shed 0 bases and J shed 0 bases, with 12 bases lying between them. There are 16 residues in the CDR3. Here the CDR3 DNA reads TGTGCCAGCAGCTTAGCAGCTAGCGTAGACTCCTACGAGCAGTACTTC. This gives the protein CASSLAASVDSYEQYF.

The chain links TRBV7-2 to TRBJ2-5, with D unresolved. Trimming stripped 5 bases from V and 3 bases from J, with 7 bases between. The CDR3 is 12 residues long. Looked up from germline, CDR1 is SGHTA and CDR2 is FQGNSA. As DNA, the CDR3 is TGTGCCAGCAGCATAAGAAAAGAGACCCAGTACTTC. Translation: CASSIRKETQYF.

This chain connects TRBV5-6 to TRBJ2-3, with D perhaps matching TRBD1 or TRBD2 (5 bases each). Germline CDR1 SGHDT, CDR2 YYEEEE. This CDR3 has 18 amino acids. Trimming left V 5 bases short and J 0 bases short, with 22 bases between. CDR3 nucleotides: TGTGCCAGCAGACACGGGACCGCCGAACCAACTAGCACAGATACGCAGTATTTT. Translation: CASRHGTAEPTSTDTQYF.

J is TRBJ2-5 and V is TRBV12-3 or TRBV12-4; a possible D gene is TRBD1 (6 bases). CDR3 length: 14 amino acids. V dropped 3 bases and J dropped 3 bases, with 11 bases sitting between them. The CDR3 nucleotides read TGTGCCAGCAGTTTTAGGACAGCCGAAGAGACCCAGTACTTC. Amino acids: CASSFRTAEETQYF.

The table lists this clonotype with a few counts. The genes are TRBV12-3 or TRBV12-4 and TRBJ2-5; D is unclear. CDR3 size: 13 residues. Trimming left V 6 bases short and J 4 bases short, with 12 bases between. CDR3 nucleotides: TGTGCCAGCAGCTCCCTACATCGAGAGACCCAGTACTTC. Protein: CASSSLHRETQYF.

There are many counts of this clonotype. The chain couples TRBV5-6 to TRBJ2-5; D is possibly TRBD2 (6 bases). This CDR3 comprises 14 residues. Germline V lookup: CDR1 SGHDT, CDR2 YYEEEE. V was clipped by 1 base and J by 6 bases, with 13 bases between them. CDR3 in amino acids: CASSLSAGRKTQYF. CDR3 in DNA: TGTGCCAGCAGCTTGTCGGCAGGGAGGAAGACCCAGTACTTC.